This paragraph covers one T cell receptor (beta chain) sequence. These data originate in a study of cytomegalovirus exposure and HLA in healthy donors. Profiled with immunoSEQ multiplex PCR; TCRdb holds only in-frame clones, not every one. The sample has hundreds of thousands of clones, roughly 88% seen once. The sample comprised PBMCs. The sequence was collected from a woman in her late teens or twenties in good health and CMV-seronegative.

CDR3 sequence (DNA): TGTGCCAGCAGCTACGGGACAGGGTGGGACACTGAAGCTTTCTTT. Amino acid sequence: CASSYGTGWDTEAFF. This chain connects TRBV27 to TRBJ1-1; 9 bases map to TRBD1. Trimming cost V 6 bases and J 3 bases; bases outside gene matches: 8. The germline V gene has CDR1 MNHEY and CDR2 SMNVEV (reference sequence). CDR3 length: 15 residues.